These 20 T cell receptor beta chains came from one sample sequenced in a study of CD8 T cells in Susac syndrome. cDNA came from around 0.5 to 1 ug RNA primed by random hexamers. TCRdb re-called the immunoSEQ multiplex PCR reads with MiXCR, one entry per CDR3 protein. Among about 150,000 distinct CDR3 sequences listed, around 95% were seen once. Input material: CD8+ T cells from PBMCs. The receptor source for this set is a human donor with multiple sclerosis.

This CDR3 is CASSMAVTEAFF. The CDR3 bases are TGTGCCAGTAGTATGGCGGTAACTGAAGCTTTCTTT. The chain has TRBV19 and TRBJ1-1; D remains ambiguous. Germline assignment: CDR1 LNHDA and CDR2 SQIVND (reference sequence). V dropped 3 bases and J dropped 5 bases, with 7 bases sitting between them. The CDR3 is made up of 12 amino acids.

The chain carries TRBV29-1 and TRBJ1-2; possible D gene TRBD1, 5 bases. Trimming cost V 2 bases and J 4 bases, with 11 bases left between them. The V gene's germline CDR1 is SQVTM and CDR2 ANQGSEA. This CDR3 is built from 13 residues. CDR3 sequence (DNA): TGCAGCGTTGAACTGGGGCTCGGCTATGGCTACACCTTC. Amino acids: CSVELGLGYGYTF. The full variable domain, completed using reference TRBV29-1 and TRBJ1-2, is SAVISQKPSRDICQRGTSLTIQCQVDSQVTMMFWYRQQPGQSLTLIATANQGSEATYESGFVIDKFPISRPNLTFSTLTVSNMSPEDSSIYLCSVELGLGYGYTFGSGTRLTVV.

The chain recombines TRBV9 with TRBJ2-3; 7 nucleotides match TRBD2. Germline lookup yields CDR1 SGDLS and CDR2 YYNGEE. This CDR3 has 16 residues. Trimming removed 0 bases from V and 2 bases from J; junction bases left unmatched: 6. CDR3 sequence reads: CASSVDGGDFTDTQYF. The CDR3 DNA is TGTGCCAGCAGCGTAGATGGGGGGGACTTCACAGATACGCAGTATTTT.

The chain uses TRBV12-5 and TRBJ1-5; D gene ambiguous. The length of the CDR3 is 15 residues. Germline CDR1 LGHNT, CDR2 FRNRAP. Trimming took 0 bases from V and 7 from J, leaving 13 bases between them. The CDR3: CASGLVGSEIQPQHF. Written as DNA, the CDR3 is TGTGCTAGTGGTTTGGTAGGAAGTGAAATCCAGCCCCAGCATTTT.

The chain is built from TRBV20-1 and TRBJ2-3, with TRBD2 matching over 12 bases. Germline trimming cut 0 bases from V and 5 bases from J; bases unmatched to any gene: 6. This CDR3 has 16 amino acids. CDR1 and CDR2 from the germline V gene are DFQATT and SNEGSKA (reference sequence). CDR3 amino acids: CSARDRVTSGGDTQYF. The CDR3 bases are TGCAGTGCTAGAGATAGGGTGACTAGCGGGGGAGATACGCAGTATTTT.

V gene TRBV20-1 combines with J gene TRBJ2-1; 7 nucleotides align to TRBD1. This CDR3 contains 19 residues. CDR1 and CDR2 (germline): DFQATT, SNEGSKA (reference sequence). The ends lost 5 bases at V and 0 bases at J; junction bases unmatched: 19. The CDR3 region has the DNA TGCAGTGCTTACCCGTGGGACAGCGCCCCGACGAGCTCCTACAATGAGCAGTTCTTC. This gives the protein CSAYPWDSAPTSSYNEQFF.

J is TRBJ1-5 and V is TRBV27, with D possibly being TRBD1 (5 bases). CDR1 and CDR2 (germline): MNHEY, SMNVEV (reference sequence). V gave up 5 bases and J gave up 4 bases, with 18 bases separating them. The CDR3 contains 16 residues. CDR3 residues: CASSTFSGTINQPQHF. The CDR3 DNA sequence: TGTGCCAGCAGTACGTTCTCCGGGACTATTAATCAGCCCCAGCATTTT.

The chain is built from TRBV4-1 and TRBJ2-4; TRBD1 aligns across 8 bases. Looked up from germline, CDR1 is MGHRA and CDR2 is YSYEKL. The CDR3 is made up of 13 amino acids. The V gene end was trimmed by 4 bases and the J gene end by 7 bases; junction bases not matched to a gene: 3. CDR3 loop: CASSRTGRNIQYF. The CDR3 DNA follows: TGCGCCAGCAGCCGGACAGGGCGTAACATTCAGTACTTC.

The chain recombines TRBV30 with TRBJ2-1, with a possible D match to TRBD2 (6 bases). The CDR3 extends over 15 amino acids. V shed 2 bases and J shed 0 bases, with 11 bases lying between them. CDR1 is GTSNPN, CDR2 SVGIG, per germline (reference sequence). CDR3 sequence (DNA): TGTGCCTGGAGTCCAGCGGGTGGCTCCTACAATGAGCAGTTCTTC. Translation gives CAWSPAGGSYNEQFF.

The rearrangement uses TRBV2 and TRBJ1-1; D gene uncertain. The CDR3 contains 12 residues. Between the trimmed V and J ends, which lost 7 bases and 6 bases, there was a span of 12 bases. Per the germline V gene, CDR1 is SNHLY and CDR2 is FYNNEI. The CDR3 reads CASMIVDSEAFF. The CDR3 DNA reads TGTGCCAGCATGATAGTCGACTCTGAAGCTTTCTTT.

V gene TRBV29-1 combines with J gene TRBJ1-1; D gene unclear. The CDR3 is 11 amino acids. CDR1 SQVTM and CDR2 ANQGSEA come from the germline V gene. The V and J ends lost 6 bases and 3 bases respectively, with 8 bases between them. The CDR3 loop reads CSVPYDTEAFF. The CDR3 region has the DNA TGCAGCGTCCCATACGACACTGAAGCTTTCTTT.

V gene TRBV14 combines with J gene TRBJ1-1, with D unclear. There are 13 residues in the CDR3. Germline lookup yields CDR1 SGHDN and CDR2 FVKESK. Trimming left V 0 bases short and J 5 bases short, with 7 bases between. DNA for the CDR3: TGTGCCAGCAGCCAAGAATGGCAAACTGAAGCTTTCTTT. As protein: CASSQEWQTEAFF. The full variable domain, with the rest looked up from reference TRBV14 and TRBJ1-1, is EAGVTQFPSHSVIEKGQTVTLRCDPISGHDNLYWYRRVMGKEIKFLLHFVKESKQDESGMPNNRFLAERTGGTYSTLKVQPAELEDSGVYFCASSQEWQTEAFFGQGTRLTVV.

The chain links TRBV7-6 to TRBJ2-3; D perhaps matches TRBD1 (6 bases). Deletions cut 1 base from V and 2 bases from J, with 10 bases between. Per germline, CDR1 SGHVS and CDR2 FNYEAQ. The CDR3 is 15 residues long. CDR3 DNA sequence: TGTGCCAGCAGCTTAGGAGGGGGATACACAGATACGCAGTATTTT. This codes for CASSLGGGYTDTQYF.

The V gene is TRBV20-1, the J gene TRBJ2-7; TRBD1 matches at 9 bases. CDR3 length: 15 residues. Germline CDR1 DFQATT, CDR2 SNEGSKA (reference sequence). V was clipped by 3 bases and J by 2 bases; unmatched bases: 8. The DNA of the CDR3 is TGCAGTGCTAGCCACAGGGGGCAAGACCCCTACGAGCAGTACGTC. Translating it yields CSASHRGQDPYEQYV.

The chain's CDR3 is CASSPRTGEETQYF. The CDR3 region has the DNA TGTGCCAGCAGCCCGCGGACAGGGGAAGAGACCCAGTACTTC. The genes are TRBV7-6 and TRBJ2-5, with 9 bases lining up with TRBD1. The junction had 4 bases not matched to a gene; V was cut back by 5 bases and J by 3 bases. The CDR3 runs 14 residues. Germline V gives CDR1 SGHVS, CDR2 FNYEAQ.

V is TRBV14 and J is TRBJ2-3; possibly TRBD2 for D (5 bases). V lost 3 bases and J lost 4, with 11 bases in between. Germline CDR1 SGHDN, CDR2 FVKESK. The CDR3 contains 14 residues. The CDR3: CASSHLGAPDTQYF. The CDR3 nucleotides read TGTGCCAGCAGCCACCTGGGAGCCCCAGATACGCAGTATTTT.

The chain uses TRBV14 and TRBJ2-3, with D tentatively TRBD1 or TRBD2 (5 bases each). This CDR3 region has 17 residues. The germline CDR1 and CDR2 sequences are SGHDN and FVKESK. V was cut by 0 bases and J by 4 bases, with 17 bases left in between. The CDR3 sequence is CASSQDEGPTRPDTQYF. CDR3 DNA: TGTGCCAGCAGCCAAGATGAGGGACCTACTCGCCCAGATACGCAGTATTTT.

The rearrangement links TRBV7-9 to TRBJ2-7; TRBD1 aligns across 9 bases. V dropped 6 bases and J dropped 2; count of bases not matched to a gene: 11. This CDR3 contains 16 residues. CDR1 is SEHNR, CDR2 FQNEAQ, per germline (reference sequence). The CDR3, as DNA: TGTGCCAGCAGTCCAGACGGGACAGGGAGGACCTACGAGCAGTACGTC. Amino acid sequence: CASSPDGTGRTYEQYV.

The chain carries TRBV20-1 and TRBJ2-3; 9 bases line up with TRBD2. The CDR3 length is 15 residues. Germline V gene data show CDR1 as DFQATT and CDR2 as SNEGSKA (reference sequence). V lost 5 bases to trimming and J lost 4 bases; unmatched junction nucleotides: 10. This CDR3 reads CSAWLTSGLADTQYF. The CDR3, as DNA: TGCAGTGCTTGGCTGACTAGCGGCCTAGCAGATACGCAGTATTTT.

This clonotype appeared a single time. DNA for the CDR3: TGTGCCAGCAGCCAAGGGGGTATTCAGCCCCAGCATTTT. Translation gives CASSQGGIQPQHF. The genes are TRBV9 and TRBJ1-5; D might be TRBD1 (6 bases). In germline, CDR1 is SGDLS, CDR2 YYNGEE. The length of the CDR3 is 13 residues. The V gene lost 4 bases and the J gene lost 6 bases, with 11 bases spanning the gap.